This T cell receptor beta chain appears in the sequencing data of a study of beta chain features in type 1 diabetes. Study outcomes and limitations: People with Type 1 diabetes carried modestly yet significantly shorter TCRB CDR3s in all four CD4+ subsets. Across patients, naive, central memory and Treg TCRB repertoires exhibited apparently greater similarity than was observed across healthy donors.

The CDR3 contains 15 residues. V was pared by 3 bases and J by 2 bases, with 15 bases between. Germline CDR1 GTSNPN, CDR2 SVGIG (reference sequence). The investigators reverse transcribed all of the isolated RNA, so they sequenced expressed TCRB transcripts. Sequencing used immunoSEQ multiplex PCR; TCRdb keeps in-frame clones, though not all of them. The sample has 95,000 to 150,000 clones, roughly 15% seen once; the top ten hold 2.3%. With regard to this clone: Its cognate antigen is unknown.

The rearrangement links TRBV30 to TRBJ2-3; weak D call: TRBD2 (6 bases). The receptor was isolated from a man aged 25-45 years with type 1 diabetes. Sequences were obtained from central memory CD4+ T cells from blood. CDR3 nucleotides: TGTGCCTGGAGCCGCCCGGGGGACCTCACAGATACGCAGTATTTT. It codes for CAWSRPGDLTDTQYF. Variable domain in full (rest from reference TRBV30 and TRBJ2-3): SQTIHQWPATLVQPVGSPLSLECTVEGTSNPNLYWYRQAAGRGLQLLFYSVGIGQISSEVPQNLSASRPQDRQFILSSKKLLLSDSGFYLCAWSRPGDLTDTQYFGPGTRLTVL.